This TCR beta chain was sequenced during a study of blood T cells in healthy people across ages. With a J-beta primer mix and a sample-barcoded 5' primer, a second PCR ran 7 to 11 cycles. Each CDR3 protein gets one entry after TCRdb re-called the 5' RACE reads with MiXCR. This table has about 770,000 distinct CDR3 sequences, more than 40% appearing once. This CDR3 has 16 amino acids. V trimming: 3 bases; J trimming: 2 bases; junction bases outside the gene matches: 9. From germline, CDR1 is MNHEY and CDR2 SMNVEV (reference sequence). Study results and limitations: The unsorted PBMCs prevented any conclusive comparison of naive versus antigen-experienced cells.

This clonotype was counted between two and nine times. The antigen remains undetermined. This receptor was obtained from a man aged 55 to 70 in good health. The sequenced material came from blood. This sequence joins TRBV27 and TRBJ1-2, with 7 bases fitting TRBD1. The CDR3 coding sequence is TGTGCCAGCAGTTTGGGACAGAAGAGTACGAACTATGGCTACACCTTC. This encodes CASSLGQKSTNYGYTF.